This T cell receptor (beta chain) derives from a study of response to subunit inactivated influenza vaccine (dated by TCRdb to about 2018). General notes on the study: The study used deep quantitative T cell receptor repertoire profiling to track responses to a trivalent subunit inactivated influenza vaccine. Results the study describes overall, beyond this receptor: According to the authors, only a limited number of new T cells may be recruited by each seasonal influenza vaccination.

The time point label for this specimen denotes: around 42 days after influenza vaccine administration. The germline V gene yields LGHNA for CDR1 and YSLEER for CDR2. From the cysteine up to the phenylalanine, the CDR3 has a length of 15 residues. Only CDR3 DNA is held: 45 bases, read in frame from base 1. Between the V and J ends, shortened by 3 bases and 0 bases respectively, the junction contains 11 bases. With regard to this clonotype: What this receptor recognizes is not known. No much larger clone exists at a distance of one base, and base qualities are not known.

Library prep was done by RT-PCR. Reads for this sample came from an Illumina HiSeq 2500. In-frame beta chains were kept once TCRdb had trimmed the public reads at Q25 with fastp and called clones with MiXCR. For every CDR3 protein sequence, its rows merge into one entry that carries the most common genes and DNA. The sample data list hundreds of thousands of distinct CDR3 sequences, and approximately 10% of these were observed just once. The top ten clones comprise 12% of the sample. The source material was PBMCs from blood, sampled more than 35 days after vaccination. The clonotype comes from a man aged 50-59 years who received an inactivated influenza vaccine. Donor details come from another sample of the same person, matched by shared clones. Recombination linked TRBV4-3 to TRBJ1-1, with TRBD1 perhaps the D gene, on 6 matching bases. The CDR3 has the sequence CASSQGGQMNTEAFF. The sequence in DNA is TGCGCCAGCAGCCAGGGGGGGCAGATGAACACTGAAGCTTTCTTT.